A single TCR beta chain is shown here with its context. TCRdb redid the calling of the RT-PCR reads with MiXCR, one entry per CDR3 protein. The data show fewer than 800,000 distinct CDR3 sequences, 14% seen once. The germline V and J ends were trimmed by 0 bases and 3 bases, with 12 bases remaining between them. Germline CDR1 and CDR2: SGDLS and YYNGEE. CDR3 size: 15 residues. What was sequenced was memory CD4+ T cells from blood. The receptor's source is a female donor in good health, serving as a healthy control. The rearrangement uses TRBV9 and TRBJ2-5, with D perhaps matching TRBD2 (5 bases). The CDR3, as DNA: TGTGCCAGCAGCGTAGGCCTAGCCGGGGAAGAGACCCAGTACTTC. Translation: CASSVGLAGEETQYF.